Listed below are T cell receptor beta chains from one sample, sequenced in a study of blood T cells in healthy people across ages. TCRdb recomputed calls from the 5' RACE reads with MiXCR, one row per CDR3 protein. The sample has 1.5 million to 2 million distinct CDR3 sequences; about 50% are singletons. The sequencing input was blood. These receptors were obtained from a woman aged 40 to 50 in good health. The CDR3 runs from the conserved cysteine through the conserved F or W. The order of the fields is clone size, J gene, D gene, V gene, CDR3 protein, CDR3 DNA. D genes are given only for firm matches. Clone size, where shown, is once, few, many, or a class for clones that have expanded.

many | TRBJ1-5 | . | TRBV6-2/TRBV6-3 | CASSSAGDQPQHF | TGTGCCAGCAGTTCAGCGGGCGATCAGCCCCAGCATTTT
. | TRBJ2-1 | . | TRBV10-3 | CAISEVGGDLLNEQFF | TGTGCCATCAGTGAGGTAGGCGGGGACCTCCTCAATGAGCAGTTCTTC
. | TRBJ1-5 | . | TRBV7-2 | CASSHSGGYQPQHF | TGTGCCAGCAGTCACAGCGGGGGGTATCAGCCCCAGCATTTT
. | TRBJ2-1 | . | TRBV5-4 | CASSFRTGMETQFF | TGTGCCAGCAGCTTCAGGACGGGGATGGAGACCCAGTTCTTC
. | TRBJ1-4 | TRBD1 | TRBV11-2 | CASSLFGQGLGNEKLFF | TGTGCCAGCAGCTTATTTGGACAGGGCCTTGGTAATGAAAAACTGTTTTTT
once | TRBJ1-5 | . | TRBV5-5 | CASSLVVGLPQHF | TGTGCCAGCAGCTTGGTAGTCGGTCTGCCCCAGCATTTT
. | TRBJ2-7 | . | TRBV21-1 | CASPRGGTEKSYNEQYF | TGTGCCAGCCCACGGGGCGGGACCGAGAAATCCTACAATGAGCAGTACTTC
. | TRBJ1-4 | . | TRBV29-1 | CSALGRQNEKLFF | TGCAGCGCTCTGGGACGGCAGAATGAAAAACTGTTTTTT
. | TRBJ1-2 | . | TRBV9 | CASSVGTLDYGYTF | TGTGCCAGCAGCGTAGGGACCCTTGACTATGGCTACACCTTC
few | TRBJ1-5 | . | TRBV5-6 | CASSSWGSLGQPQHF | TGTGCCAGCAGCTCGTGGGGGAGCCTGGGTCAGCCCCAGCATTTT
. | TRBJ2-7 | TRBD1 | TRBV12-3/TRBV12-4 | CASSPGQVNYEQYF | TGTGCCAGCAGCCCAGGACAGGTAAACTACGAGCAGTACTTC
. | TRBJ2-1 | . | TRBV27 | CASGKDRSYNEQFF | TGTGCCAGCGGTAAAGACCGCTCCTACAATGAGCAGTTCTTC
few | TRBJ2-3 | . | TRBV7-2 | CASSELDSTDTQYF | TGTGCCAGCAGCGAGCTCGATAGCACAGATACGCAGTATTTT
. | TRBJ2-3 | TRBD2 | TRBV28 | CASKSAGGYTDTQYF | TGTGCCAGCAAGTCGGCGGGGGGGTACACAGATACGCAGTATTTT
few | TRBJ2-7 | TRBD2 | TRBV7-9 | CASSAHLSSGDTYEQYF | TGTGCCAGCAGCGCCCATCTTTCTAGCGGGGACACCTACGAGCAGTACTTC